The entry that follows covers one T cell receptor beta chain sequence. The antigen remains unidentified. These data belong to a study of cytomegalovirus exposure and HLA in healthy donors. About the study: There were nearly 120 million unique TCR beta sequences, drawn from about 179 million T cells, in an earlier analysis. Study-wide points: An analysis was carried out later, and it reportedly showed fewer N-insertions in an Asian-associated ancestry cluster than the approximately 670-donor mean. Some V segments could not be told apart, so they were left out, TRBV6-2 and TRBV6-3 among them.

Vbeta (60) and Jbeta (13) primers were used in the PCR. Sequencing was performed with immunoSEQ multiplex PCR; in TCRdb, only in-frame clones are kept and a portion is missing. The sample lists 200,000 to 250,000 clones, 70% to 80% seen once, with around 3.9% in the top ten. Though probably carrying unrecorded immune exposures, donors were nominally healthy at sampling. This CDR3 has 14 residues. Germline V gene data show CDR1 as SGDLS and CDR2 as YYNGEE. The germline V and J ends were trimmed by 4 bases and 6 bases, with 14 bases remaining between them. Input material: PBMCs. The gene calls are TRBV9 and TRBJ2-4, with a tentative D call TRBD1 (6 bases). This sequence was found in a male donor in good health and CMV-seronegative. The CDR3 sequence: CASSLETGRNIQYF. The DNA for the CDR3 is TGTGCCAGCAGCCTAGAAACAGGGAGAAACATTCAGTACTTC. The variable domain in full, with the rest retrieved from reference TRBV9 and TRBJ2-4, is DSGVTQTPKHLITATGQRVTLRCSPRSGDLSVYWYQQSLDQGLQFLIQYYNGEERAKGNILERFSAQQFPDLHSELNLSSLELGDSALYFCASSLETGRNIQYFGAGTRLSVL.